This T cell receptor (beta chain) comes out of a study of cytomegalovirus exposure and HLA in healthy donors. Losses at the gene ends were 5 bases for V and 6 bases for J; bases not matched to a gene: 3. The CDR3 is made up of 13 amino acids. Germline assignment: CDR1 SGHNT and CDR2 YENEEA. With respect to this clone: As yet, its antigen is unknown.

Findings and limits, study-wide: Later analysis identified 17,000 or so TCR beta sequences associated with HLA alleles, using a false discovery rate threshold of 0.05. Among immune exposure information, only CMV serostatus was available.

Researchers ran the PCR with 60 Vbeta and 13 Jbeta primers. Methods used by the authors: The authors later counted about 80 million unique TCR beta chains, some 9.9 million of them shared. This table comes from immunoSEQ multiplex PCR, and its TCRdb copy is limited to in-frame clones, with some not included. V and J calls and clone size follow that table, whereas D and trimming were derived from the DNA. This table has 150,000 to 200,000 clones, roughly 80% appearing once. The clonotype comes from a woman aged 30 to 39 in good health and CMV-seropositive. The chain employs TRBV11-3 and TRBJ2-7, with TRBD1 identical over 11 bases. The sample was PBMCs. The CDR3 spells CASSAGTGGEQYF. The CDR3 DNA is TGTGCCAGCAGCGCCGGGACAGGGGGCGAGCAGTACTTC.